These T cell receptor beta chains were read from a single sample in a study of read filtering for tumor transcriptome and immune sequencing. Each CDR3 protein is one row after TCRdb ran MiXCR on the reads. The sample has approximately 14,000 distinct CDR3 sequences; 20% are singletons. Source material: a population of CD138-negative cells sorted from bone marrow. Source of these receptors: a donor aged 40 or over with multiple myeloma. Both conserved end residues are part of each CDR3. The order of the fields is clone size, J gene, V gene, CDR3 protein. Rows may omit the clone size; those that give it use once, few, many or a size class.

NA,TRBJ2-1,TRBV7-3,CASSLKGSGRVGDERFF
many,TRBJ2-5,TRBV29-1,CSVDSAGGLRETQYF
NA,TRBJ2-5,TRBV5-1,CASSLTSPTQETQYF
many,TRBJ1-6,TRBV6-1,CASSPTPGQGNSPLHF
many,TRBJ2-6,TRBV4-2,CASSQDEDSGANVLTF
few,TRBJ1-5,TRBV14,CASSQGEPGYGRNQPQHF
NA,TRBJ2-4,TRBV2,CASSYGSNQNIQYF
many,TRBJ2-7,TRBV6-5,CASSYGGGSYEQYF
many,TRBJ1-2,TRBV19,CASSIPTETGGYTF
many,TRBJ2-7,TRBV11-2,CTSSLGQGYEQYF
many,TRBJ1-6,TRBV6-5,CASSSTGTGNSPLHF
many,TRBJ2-1,TRBV4-3,CASSQDRTSYNEQFF
few,TRBJ2-1,TRBV7-8,CASSLRASGRDEQFF
many,TRBJ2-1,TRBV7-9,CASSEGSGVNEQFF
many,TRBJ1-1,TRBV19,CASSIYTEAFF
NA,TRBJ2-1,TRBV7-9,CASILMRDDNEQFF
few,TRBJ2-2,TRBV19,CASLGLYTTGELFF
NA,TRBJ2-3,TRBV10-3,CAISTTGGIADTRYF
NA,TRBJ1-6,TRBV30,CAWSPGTGVSPLHF
few,TRBJ2-5,TRBV12-3/TRBV12-4,CASSSILGETQYF
many,TRBJ2-1,TRBV11-2,CASSQGVEQFF
NA,TRBJ1-2,TRBV30,CAWSEQGGGYGYTF
NA,TRBJ1-1,TRBV2,CASRDYREVAFF
many,TRBJ2-7,TRBV3-1,CASSQGTGVYEQYF
NA,TRBJ2-2,TRBV20-1,CSARDSVGAGELFF
few,TRBJ2-7,TRBV20-1,CSASKGHEQYF
few,TRBJ2-3,TRBV3-1,CASSQDQSTDTQYF